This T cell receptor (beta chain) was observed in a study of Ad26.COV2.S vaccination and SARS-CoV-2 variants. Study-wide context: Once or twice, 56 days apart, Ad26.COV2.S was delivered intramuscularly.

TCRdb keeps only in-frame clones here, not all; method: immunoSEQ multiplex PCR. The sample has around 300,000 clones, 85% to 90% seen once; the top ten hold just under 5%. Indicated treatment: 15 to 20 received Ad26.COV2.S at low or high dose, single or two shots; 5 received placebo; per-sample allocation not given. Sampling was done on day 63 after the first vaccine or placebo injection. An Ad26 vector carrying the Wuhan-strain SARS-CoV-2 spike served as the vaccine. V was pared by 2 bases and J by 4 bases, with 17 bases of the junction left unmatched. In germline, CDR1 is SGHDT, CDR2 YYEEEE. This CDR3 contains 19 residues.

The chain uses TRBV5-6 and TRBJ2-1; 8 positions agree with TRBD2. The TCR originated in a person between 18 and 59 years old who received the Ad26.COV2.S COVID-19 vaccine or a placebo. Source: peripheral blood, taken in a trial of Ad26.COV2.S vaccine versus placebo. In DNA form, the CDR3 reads TGTGCCAGCAGCTTCTTTTACCCCCTCCCGGGACTAGGGTACAATGAGCAGTTCTTC. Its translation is CASSFFYPLPGLGYNEQFF.